This TCR beta chain comes out of a study of human CD8 memory T cell subsets. The source of the PBMC was buffy coats of healthy donors. The authors made TCR beta libraries using UMI-labeled 5' RACE. No DNA is given; TCRdb re-called the 5' RACE reads and lists each CDR3 protein once. In all, the sample yields 6,000 to 8,000 distinct CDR3 sequences. This CDR3 region has 17 residues. The sequence was collected from a human donor in good health. This chain links TRBV12-3 or TRBV12-4 with TRBJ2-1; absent DNA, TCRdb's TRBD2 call cannot be checked. Sequenced material: CD8+ T cells from PBMCs. This chain's CDR3 is CASSPFRTSGSLNEQFF.